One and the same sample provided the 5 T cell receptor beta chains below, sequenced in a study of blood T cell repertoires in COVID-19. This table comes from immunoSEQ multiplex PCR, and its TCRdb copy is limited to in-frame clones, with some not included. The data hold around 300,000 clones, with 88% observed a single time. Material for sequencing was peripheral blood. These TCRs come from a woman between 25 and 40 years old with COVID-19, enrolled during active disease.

This CDR3 is CASSRGYRGLAAYNEQFF. For the CDR3, the DNA is TGTGCCAGCAGCCGAGGGTATCGGGGACTAGCGGCATACAATGAGCAGTTCTTC. The chain joins TRBV13 to TRBJ2-1; the match to TRBD2 covers 11 bases. In germline, CDR1 is PRHDT, CDR2 FYEKMQ (reference sequence). Trimming cost V 5 bases and J 4 bases; bases outside gene matches: 13. CDR3 length: 18 residues. Drawing the rest from reference TRBV13 and TRBJ2-1, the complete variable domain is AAGVIQSPRHLIKEKRETATLKCYPIPRHDTVYWYQQGPGQDPQFLISFYEKMQSDKGSIPDRFSAQQFSDYHSELNMSSLELGDSALYFCASSRGYRGLAAYNEQFFGPGTRLTVL.

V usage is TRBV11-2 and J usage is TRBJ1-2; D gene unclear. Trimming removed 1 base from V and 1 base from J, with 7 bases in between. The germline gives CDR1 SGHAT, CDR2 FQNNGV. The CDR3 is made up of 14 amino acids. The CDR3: CASSLVEDNYGYTF. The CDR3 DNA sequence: TGTGCCAGCAGCTTAGTTGAGGATAACTATGGCTACACCTTC.

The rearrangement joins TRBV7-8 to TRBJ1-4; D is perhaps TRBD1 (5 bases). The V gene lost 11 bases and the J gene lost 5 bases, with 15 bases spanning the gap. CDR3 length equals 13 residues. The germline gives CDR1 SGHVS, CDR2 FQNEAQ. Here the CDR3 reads CAGGGRQNEKLFF. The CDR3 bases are TGTGCCGGGGGGGGGAGACAGAATGAAAAACTGTTTTTT.

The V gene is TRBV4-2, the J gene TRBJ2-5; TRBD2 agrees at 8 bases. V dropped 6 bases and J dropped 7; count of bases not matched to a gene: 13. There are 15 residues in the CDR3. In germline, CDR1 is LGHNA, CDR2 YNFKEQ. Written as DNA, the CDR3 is TGTGCCAGCAGTGGAGAGGCGGGGGGCTTTGTGACCCAGTACTTC. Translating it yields CASSGEAGGFVTQYF.

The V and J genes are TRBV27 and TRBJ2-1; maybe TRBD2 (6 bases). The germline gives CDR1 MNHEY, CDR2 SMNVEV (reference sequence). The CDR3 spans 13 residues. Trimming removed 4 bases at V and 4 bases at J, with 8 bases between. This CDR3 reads CASSSLAYNEQFF. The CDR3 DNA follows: TGTGCCAGCAGTTCACTAGCTTACAATGAGCAGTTCTTC.